This T cell receptor beta chain was profiled in a study of T cell responses to AZD1222 COVID-19 vaccine. Here immunoSEQ multiplex PCR was the method, and the copy in TCRdb shows in-frame clones only, minus some. Of about 110,000 clones in the sample, about 85% were seen once. Per the germline V gene, CDR1 is GTSNPN and CDR2 is SVGIG (reference sequence). Trimming pared 2 bases from V and 6 bases from J, leaving 13 bases between. The CDR3 spans 14 residues. The input for sequencing was peripheral blood, taken on day 0 of AZD1222 vaccination. The clonotype comes from an adult in good health. This chain connects TRBV30 to TRBJ1-4, with D possibly matching TRBD1 (6 bases). The CDR3 spells CAWSSGEEDEKLFF. CDR3 nucleotides: TGTGCCTGGAGTTCAGGGGAGGAGGATGAAAAACTGTTTTTT.